This T cell receptor beta chain was obtained from a study of long-term antiretroviral therapy in people with HIV. Points from the study as a whole: Repertoire dominance by clones expanded before ART was seen at all time points. When set beside controls, HIV repertoires had CDR3 length ranges that were narrower. ART adherence was not documented, and neither viral resistance nor therapy changes had any data.

Germline V gives CDR1 SGHRS, CDR2 YFSETQ. V gave up 0 bases and J gave up 7 bases, with 4 bases separating them. CDR3 length: 11 amino acids. At survey level, the immunoSEQ assay was run in its v3.0 version. Libraries were prepared by immunoSEQ multiplex PCR; TCRdb keeps only in-frame clonotypes and omits some of them. The table includes under 45,000 clones, 85% to 90% detected once. Turning to this clone: The antigen is not known.

V and J are TRBV5-1 and TRBJ1-1; D is undetermined. The receptor comes from a woman aged 50 to 60 with HIV. The sample was unsorted PBMCs, taken 1.2 years after starting antiretroviral therapy. This CDR3 is CASSLDVEAFF. CDR3 DNA sequence: TGCGCCAGCAGCTTGGATGTTGAAGCTTTCTTT. The full variable domain, its missing parts supplied by reference TRBV5-1 and TRBJ1-1, is KAGVTQTPRYLIKTRGQQVTLSCSPISGHRSVSWYQQTPGQGLQFLFEYFSETQRNKGNFPGRFSGRQFSNSRSEMNVSTLELGDSALYLCASSLDVEAFFGQGTRLTVV.